Shown below are 21 T cell receptor beta chains from a single sample sequenced in a study of cytomegalovirus exposure and HLA in healthy donors. With 60 Vbeta and 13 Jbeta primers, the PCR was carried out. Data came from immunoSEQ multiplex PCR; TCRdb stores just in-frame clones and leaves some out. The sample gives about 70,000 clones, 75% to 90% of which show up once; just under 2% is in the top ten. Source material: PBMCs. The source of these receptors is a woman between 25 and 40 years old in good health and CMV-seronegative.

The chain links TRBV2 to TRBJ2-5; 8 bases fit TRBD1. Looked up from germline, CDR1 is SNHLY and CDR2 is FYNNEI. Losses at the gene ends were 1 base for V and 4 bases for J; bases not matched to a gene: 2. CDR3 length: 14 amino acids. The CDR3 region is CASSEGTGSETQYF. CDR3 DNA: TGTGCCAGCAGTGAAGGGACAGGGTCAGAGACCCAGTACTTC. Full variable domain (outside the CDR3, taken from reference TRBV2 and TRBJ2-5): EPEVTQTPSHQVTQMGQEVILRCVPISNHLYFYWYRQILGQKVEFLVSFYNNEISEKSEIFDDQFSVERPDGSNFTLKIRSTKLEDSAMYFCASSEGTGSETQYFGPGTRLLVL.

The chain links TRBV19 to TRBJ2-1; 9 bases match TRBD2. Germline V lookup: CDR1 LNHDA, CDR2 SQIVND (reference sequence). After removal of 5 bases from V and 8 bases from J, the junction contained 7 bases not matched to a gene. The length of the CDR3 is 14 residues. The DNA of the CDR3 is TGTGCCAGTAGTCTGGCGGGAGGGCCATATGAGCAGTTCTTC. Encoded protein: CASSLAGGPYEQFF. The entire variable domain, with the rest obtained from reference TRBV19 and TRBJ2-1, is as follows: DGGITQSPKYLFRKEGQNVTLSCEQNLNHDAMYWYRQDPGQGLRLIYYSQIVNDFQKGDIAEGYSVSREKKESFPLTVTSAQKNPTAFYLCASSLAGGPYEQFFGPGTRLTVL.

A single count supports this clone. The chain recombines TRBV28 with TRBJ1-1, with D possibly being TRBD1 (5 bases). The CDR3 totals 13 residues. Between the trimmed V and J ends, which lost 6 bases and 1 base, there was a span of 9 bases. Germline V lookup: CDR1 MDHEN, CDR2 SYDVKM. The CDR3: CASRIQENTEAFF. CDR3 nucleotides: TGTGCCAGCAGAATACAGGAGAACACTGAAGCTTTCTTT.

This sequence joins TRBV4-1 and TRBJ2-5; 7 nucleotides line up with TRBD1. The germline V gene has CDR1 MGHRA and CDR2 YSYEKL. After removal of 5 bases from V and 1 base from J, the junction contained 4 bases not matched to a gene. The CDR3 has 14 amino acids. CDR3 in DNA: TGCGCCAGCAGCTATAGACAGGGCCAAGAGACCCAGTACTTC. This encodes CASSYRQGQETQYF.

This clone was observed a few times. Other nucleotide sequences in the sample specify the same CDR3. The chain is built from TRBV27 and TRBJ2-7, with 9 bases fitting TRBD2. This CDR3 is 16 amino acids long. Germline loops: CDR1 MNHEY, CDR2 SMNVEV (reference sequence). V shed 5 bases and J 7 bases; nucleotides not matched to a gene: 15. CDR3 protein: CASSLNLLAGVREQYF. Here the CDR3 DNA reads TGTGCCAGCAGTCTAAACCTTTTAGCGGGAGTGAGAGAGCAGTACTTC.

The V gene is TRBV19, the J gene TRBJ1-5; 7 positions agree with TRBD1. After removal of 5 bases from V and 7 bases from J, the junction contained 5 bases not matched to a gene. The CDR3 contains 13 residues. The germline V gene encodes CDR1 LNHDA and CDR2 SQIVND (reference sequence). CDR3 coding DNA: TGTGCCAGTAGTGCCGACAGGGAACAGCCCCAGCATTTT. This sequence encodes CASSADREQPQHF.

The chain has TRBV7-9 and TRBJ2-1, with 8 bases lining up with TRBD2. V lost 5 bases, J lost 0 bases, and 12 bases stayed unmatched. The CDR3 consists of 18 residues. Germline V gene lookup returns CDR1 SEHNR and CDR2 FQNEAQ (reference sequence). CDR3 sequence (DNA): TGTGCCAGCAGCAACTTCCCCGCGGGAGGTTTCTCCTACAATGAGCAGTTCTTC. Translated: CASSNFPAGGFSYNEQFF.

V and J are TRBV11-1 and TRBJ2-7, with 13 bases identical to TRBD2. The CDR3 is made up of 15 amino acids. The V gene end was trimmed by 4 bases and the J gene end by 2 bases; junction bases not matched to a gene: 2. CDR1 is SGHAT and CDR2 is FQDESV in the germline V gene (reference sequence). CDR3 sequence: CASSSGLAGAYEQYF. In DNA, the CDR3 is TGTGCCAGCAGCTCCGGACTAGCGGGAGCCTACGAGCAGTACTTC.

The V gene is TRBV15, the J gene TRBJ2-5; 7 bases are shared with TRBD1. CDR1 and CDR2 from the germline V gene are LNHNV and YYDKDF (reference sequence). V trimming: 5 bases; J trimming: 0 bases; junction bases outside the gene matches: 6. This CDR3 contains 15 residues. The CDR3 nucleotides read TGTGCCACCAGCCCAAGGACAGGCAACCAAGAGACCCAGTACTTC. Its translation: CATSPRTGNQETQYF.

This clone was seen only once. The V gene is TRBV18, the J gene TRBJ2-5, with D possibly being TRBD1 (7 bases). Judging by the DNA end, TRBJ2-7 fits better; the J call may be wrong. CDR1 and CDR2 from the germline V gene are KGHSH and LQKENI. The CDR3 runs to 14 residues. The CDR3 loop is CASSRGTALYEQYF. In DNA, the CDR3 is TGTGCCAGCTCACGCGGGACAGCCCTTTACGAGCAGTACTTC.

This clone was seen only a few times. V and J are TRBV5-1 and TRBJ1-3; D not resolved. The CDR3 length is 13 residues. Trimming cost V 4 bases and J 2 bases, with 7 bases left between them. Germline-derived CDR1 and CDR2 are SGHRS and YFSETQ. The CDR3 region has the DNA TGCGCCAGCAGCCCCGCTACTGGAAACACCATATATTTT. This translates into CASSPATGNTIYF.

This chain connects TRBV19 to TRBJ1-3, with D unclear. In germline, CDR1 is LNHDA, CDR2 SQIVND (reference sequence). The V and J ends lost 5 bases and 0 bases respectively, with 11 bases between them. CDR3 length equals 15 residues. CDR3 amino acids: CASSPGGPSGNTIYF. The CDR3 DNA reads as TGTGCCAGTAGTCCGGGAGGGCCCTCTGGAAACACCATATATTTT.

J is TRBJ1-1 and V is TRBV19; D might be TRBD1 (6 bases). Per the germline V gene, CDR1 is LNHDA and CDR2 is SQIVND (reference sequence). The CDR3 totals 16 residues. V dropped 1 base and J dropped 3 bases, with 15 bases sitting between them. The CDR3 DNA follows: TGTGCCAGTAGTATAGCTGAGGGGGACGAGTACACTGAAGCTTTCTTT. It translates to CASSIAEGDEYTEAFF.

The table lists this clone with a few counts. The rearrangement joins TRBV6-5 to TRBJ1-1; D not resolved. Germline lookup yields CDR1 MNHEY and CDR2 SVGAGI. CDR3 length: 15 residues. Trimming removed 5 bases from V and 0 bases from J, with 13 bases in between. The CDR3 DNA sequence: TGTGCCAGCAGTCTTGGGCAGGTGATGAACACTGAAGCTTTCTTT. It is translated as CASSLGQVMNTEAFF.

This clone was recorded a few times. This chain connects TRBV6-6 to TRBJ1-5; 8 nucleotides line up with TRBD1. Germline V gene data show CDR1 as MNHNY and CDR2 as SVGAGI (reference sequence). V shed 9 bases, J shed 6 bases, and the junction held 4 bases outside the gene matches. This CDR3 is 12 amino acids long. The CDR3 sequence: CASGQGGQPQHF. The CDR3 nucleotides read TGTGCCAGTGGACAGGGCGGTCAGCCCCAGCATTTT.

The rearrangement links TRBV21-1 to TRBJ1-5; the table's D call of TRBD1 was not tested on the DNA. TRBV21-1 is an annotated pseudogene. The CDR3 spans 11 residues. The CDR3 loop reads CASTDRGPQHF. CDR3 coding DNA: TGTGCCAGCACCGACAGGGGGCCCCAGCATTTT.

The chain employs TRBV27 and TRBJ1-6; no clear D. Trimming removed 0 bases at V and 4 bases at J, with 7 bases between. Germline-derived CDR1 and CDR2 are MNHEY and SMNVEV (reference sequence). This CDR3 contains 15 residues. As DNA, the CDR3 is TGTGCCAGCAGTTTATCGGCGGGATATAATTCACCCCTCCACTTT. The encoded protein is CASSLSAGYNSPLHF.

The genes are TRBV7-6 and TRBJ1-1; a possible D gene is TRBD1 (5 bases). Trimming took 2 bases from V and 5 from J, leaving 12 bases between them. The CDR3 length is 14 residues. Looked up from germline, CDR1 is SGHVS and CDR2 is FNYEAQ. The CDR3 loop reads CASSLQGSSTEAFF. For the CDR3, the DNA is TGTGCCAGCAGCTTACAGGGAAGCTCGACTGAAGCTTTCTTT.

CDR3 protein: CASSATGQYEQYF. CDR3 sequence (DNA): TGTGCCAGCAGTGCTACAGGGCAGTACGAGCAGTACTTC. The genes are TRBV6-6 and TRBJ2-7; possible D gene TRBD1, 6 bases. From germline, CDR1 is MNHNY and CDR2 SVGAGI (reference sequence). V was trimmed by 5 bases and J by 4 bases, leaving 12 bases between them. The CDR3 is 13 residues long.

V usage is TRBV18 and J usage is TRBJ1-5; D gene uncertain. Trimming stripped 6 bases from V and 2 bases from J, with 11 bases between. Per germline, CDR1 KGHSH and CDR2 LQKENI. CDR3 size: 14 residues. CDR3 region: CASSLQGGNQPQHF. In DNA, the CDR3 is TGTGCCAGCTCTCTCCAAGGAGGCAATCAGCCCCAGCATTTT.

The CDR3 here is CASSEWQGGYEQYF. The CDR3 bases are TGTGCCAGCAGTGAATGGCAGGGAGGCTACGAGCAGTACTTC. The chain joins TRBV2 to TRBJ2-7; weak D call: TRBD2 (6 bases). Germline-derived CDR1 and CDR2 are SNHLY and FYNNEI. With 2 bases removed from V and 3 bases from J, the gap between germline ends came to 11 bases. The CDR3 spans 14 residues.